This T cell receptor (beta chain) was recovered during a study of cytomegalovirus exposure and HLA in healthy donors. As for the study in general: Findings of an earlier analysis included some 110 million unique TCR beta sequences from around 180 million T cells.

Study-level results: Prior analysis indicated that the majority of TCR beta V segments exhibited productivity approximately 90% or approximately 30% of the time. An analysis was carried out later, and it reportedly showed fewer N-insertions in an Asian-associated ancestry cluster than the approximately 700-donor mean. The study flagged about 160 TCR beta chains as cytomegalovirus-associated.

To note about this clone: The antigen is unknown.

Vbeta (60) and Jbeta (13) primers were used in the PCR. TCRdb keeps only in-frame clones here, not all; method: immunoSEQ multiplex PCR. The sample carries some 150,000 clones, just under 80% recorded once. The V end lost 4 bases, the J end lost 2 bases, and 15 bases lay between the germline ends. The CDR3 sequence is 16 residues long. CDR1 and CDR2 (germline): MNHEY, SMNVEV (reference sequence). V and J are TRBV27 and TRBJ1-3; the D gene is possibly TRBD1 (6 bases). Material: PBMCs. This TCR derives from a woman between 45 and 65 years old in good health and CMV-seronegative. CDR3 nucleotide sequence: TGTGCCAGCAGTTCCCCGGGACAAGCTACTGGAAACACCATATATTTT. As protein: CASSSPGQATGNTIYF.